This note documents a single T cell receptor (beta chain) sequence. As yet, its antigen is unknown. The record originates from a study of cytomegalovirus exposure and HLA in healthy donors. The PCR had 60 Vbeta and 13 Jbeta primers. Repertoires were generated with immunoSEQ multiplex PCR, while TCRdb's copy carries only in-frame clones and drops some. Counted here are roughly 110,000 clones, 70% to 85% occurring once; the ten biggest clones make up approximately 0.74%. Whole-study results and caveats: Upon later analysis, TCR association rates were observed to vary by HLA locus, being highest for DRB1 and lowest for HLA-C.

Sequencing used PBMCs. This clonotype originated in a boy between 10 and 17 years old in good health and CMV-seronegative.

The CDR3 DNA reads as TGCAGCGTTGAAGTTTACACAATCGCCTACGAGCAGTACTTC. This sequence encodes CSVEVYTIAYEQYF. The rearrangement uses TRBV29-1 and TRBJ2-7, with D unclear. Per the germline V gene, CDR1 is SQVTM and CDR2 is ANQGSEA. CDR3 length equals 14 residues. The germline V and J ends were trimmed by 1 base and 2 bases, with 12 bases remaining between them.